This T cell receptor (beta chain) was found in a study of human CD4 T cells and Enterobacteriaceae. Clones were sequenced by immunoSEQ multiplex PCR, and TCRdb holds only the in-frame ones, with some missing. Here the sample spans some 400 clones, 39% being singletons. Proliferating activated T cells were sorted by FACS as CFSE-low CD25+ ICOS+ after about 6-7 days. Irradiated autologous monocytes pulsed with antigen were cultured at a 2:1 ratio with CFSE-labeled memory CD4+ T cells. The memory gate held CD4+ cells that were not CD45RA+CCR7+CD95- naive cells, over 98% pure. This clone was seen only a few times. Germline-derived CDR1 and CDR2 are SGHAT and FQNNGV. The germline V and J ends were trimmed by 1 base and 0 bases, with 15 bases remaining between them. CDR3 size: 18 residues.

Sequenced: bacteria-reactive CD4+ T cells grown in culture. Subset here: CFSE-low proliferating memory CD4 T cells sorted after in vitro stimulation with a heat-inactivated bacterium or M. tuberculosis lysate. J is TRBJ1-4 and V is TRBV11-2; a possible D gene is TRBD1 (6 bases). This TCR derives from a human donor in good health. CDR3: CASSLVRGSSSTNEKLFF. In nucleotides, the CDR3 is TGTGCCAGCAGCTTAGTTAGGGGGTCATCTTCAACTAATGAAAAACTGTTTTTT.